These T cell receptor beta chains were read from a single sample in a study of blood T cell repertoires in COVID-19. Generated by immunoSEQ multiplex PCR, the TCRdb table keeps only in-frame clones and is missing some. This table holds about 170,000 clones, about 89% found once. The sequencing input was peripheral blood. The receptor set was obtained from a man aged 70-80 years with acute or convalescent COVID-19. The CDR3 runs from the conserved cysteine through the conserved F or W. The D gene is left open where the match is weak. Rows give clone size only sometimes, using once, few, many, or a class for an expanded clone.

clone_size d_call j_call v_call cdr3_nt cdr3_aa
NA NA TRBJ2-1 TRBV29-1 TGCAGCGTTGAAGCCCAGGTACCTGAGCAGTTCTTC CSVEAQVPEQFF
few NA TRBJ2-3 TRBV5-1 TGCGCCAGCAGCTTGGGAGCAGGCGATACGCAGTATTTT CASSLGAGDTQYF
NA TRBD1 TRBJ2-2 TRBV28 TGTGCCAGCAGTTTACCGGGACAGGGGACCGGGGAGCTGTTTTTT CASSLPGQGTGELFF
NA TRBD1 TRBJ1-1 TRBV6-5 TGTGCCAGCAGTTACTCGACGGGACAGGAGACTGAAGCTTTCTTT CASSYSTGQETEAFF
once TRBD1 TRBJ2-1 TRBV28 TGTGCCAGCAGTTTTGGGACAGGGAGTTACAATGAGCAGTTCTTC CASSFGTGSYNEQFF
NA NA TRBJ1-4 TRBV23-1 TGCGCCAGCAGTCAATTTCCGGGTCTGTATGACACTAATGAAAAACTGTTTTTT CASSQFPGLYDTNEKLFF
NA NA TRBJ2-7 TRBV2 TGTGCCAGCAGTGAAAACAGCCACGAGCAGTACTTC CASSENSHEQYF
NA NA TRBJ2-7 TRBV7-3 TGTGCCAGCAGCCCGGGACAATCTGGTGAGCAGTACTTC CASSPGQSGEQYF
NA TRBD1 TRBJ2-3 TRBV9 TGTGCCAGTAATACCGGGACAGGGAGGACAGATACGCAGTATTTT CASNTGTGRTDTQYF
NA NA TRBJ2-3 TRBV5-1 TGCGCCAGCAGCTTGGGGTTCGGCGGGAGCACAGATACGCAGTATTTT CASSLGFGGSTDTQYF
NA TRBD1 TRBJ2-3 TRBV19 TGTGCCAGTAGGGATCCGACAGGGGAGGATACGCAGTATTTT CASRDPTGEDTQYF
once TRBD2 TRBJ2-5 TRBV29-1 TGCAGCGTTGATCTGCGGGGGTCACAAGAGACCCAGTACTTC CSVDLRGSQETQYF
once NA TRBJ1-2 TRBV4-3 TGCGCCAGCAGCCAAGGACGCAGGGAACTAGGCTACACCTTC CASSQGRRELGYTF
NA NA TRBJ2-7 TRBV28 TGTGCCAGCAGTTTGCGGCAGCCCTACGAGCAGTACTTC CASSLRQPYEQYF
NA TRBD1 TRBJ2-7 TRBV7-2 TGTGCCAGCAGCTACGACGGACAGGGCGCCTACGAGCAGTACTTC CASSYDGQGAYEQYF
NA NA TRBJ2-7 TRBV11-1 TGTGCCAGCAGACCCCGGCTCGGCGGGACTTACGAGCAGTACTTC CASRPRLGGTYEQYF